This T cell receptor (beta chain) was recovered during a study of blood T cell repertoires in COVID-19. CDR3 length equals 14 residues. V was pared by 6 bases and J by 8 bases, with 6 bases of the junction left unmatched. The germline gives CDR1 MNHEY, CDR2 SVGAGI. TCRdb keeps only in-frame clones here, not all; method: immunoSEQ multiplex PCR. This table has 200,000 to 300,000 clones, approximately 85% appearing once. The rearrangement uses TRBV6-5 and TRBJ1-4; 10 positions match TRBD1. The specimen sequenced was peripheral blood. The source is a man over 45 with COVID-19, enrolled during active disease. The CDR3 DNA is TGTGCCAGCAGGACCGGGACAGGGGAGGAAAAACTGTTTTTT. The encoded protein is CASRTGTGEEKLFF.